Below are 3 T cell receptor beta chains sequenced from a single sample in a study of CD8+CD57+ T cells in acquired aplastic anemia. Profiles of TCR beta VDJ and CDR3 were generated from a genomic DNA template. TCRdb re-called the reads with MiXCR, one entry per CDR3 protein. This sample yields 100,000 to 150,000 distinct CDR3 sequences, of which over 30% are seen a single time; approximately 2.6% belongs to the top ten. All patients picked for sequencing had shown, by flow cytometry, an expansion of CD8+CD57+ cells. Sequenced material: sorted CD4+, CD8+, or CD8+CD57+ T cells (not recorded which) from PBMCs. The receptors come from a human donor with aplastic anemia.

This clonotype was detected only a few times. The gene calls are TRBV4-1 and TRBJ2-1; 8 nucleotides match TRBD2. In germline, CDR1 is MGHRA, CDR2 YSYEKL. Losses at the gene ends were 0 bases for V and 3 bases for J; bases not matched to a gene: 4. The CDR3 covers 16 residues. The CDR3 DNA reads TGCGCCAGCAGCCAAGACGCAAGCGGGGGCTACAATGAGCAGTTCTTC. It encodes CASSQDASGGYNEQFF.

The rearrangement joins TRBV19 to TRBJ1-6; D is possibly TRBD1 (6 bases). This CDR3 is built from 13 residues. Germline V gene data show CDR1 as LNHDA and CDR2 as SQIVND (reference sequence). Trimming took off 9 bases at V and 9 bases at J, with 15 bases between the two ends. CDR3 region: CASRRGQGSPLHF. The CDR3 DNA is TGTGCCAGCCGACGGGGGCAGGGTTCACCCCTCCACTTT.

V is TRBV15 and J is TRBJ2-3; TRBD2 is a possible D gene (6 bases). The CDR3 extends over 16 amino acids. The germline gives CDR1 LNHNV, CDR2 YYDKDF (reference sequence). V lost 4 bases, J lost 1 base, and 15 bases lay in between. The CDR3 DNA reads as TGTGCCACCAGCAATTGGGGAGGTCGTGGCACAGATACGCAGTATTTT. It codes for CATSNWGGRGTDTQYF.